This T cell receptor beta chain came from a study of identical twins. The CDR3 extends over 11 amino acids. Trimming stripped 8 bases from V and 4 bases from J, with 5 bases between. TCRdb redid the calling of the 5' RACE reads with MiXCR, one entry per CDR3 protein. The data show 300,000 or so distinct CDR3 sequences, roughly 10% seen once. These data were also reused for a study on yellow fever vaccine responses in identical twins.

What was sequenced was CD8+ T cells sorted from blood. The sequence came from a woman aged 18-29 years in good health. The gene calls are TRBV12-3 or TRBV12-4 and TRBJ2-2; D gene ambiguous. The CDR3 loop reads CASHLTGELFF. CDR3 in DNA: TGTGCCAGCCATCTCACCGGGGAGCTGTTTTTT.